This paragraph reports one TCR beta chain. This receptor's antigen is unknown. No much larger clone is present one base from it, and per-base qualities are unavailable. V and J lose 0 bases and 1 base, and a span of 8 bases separates them. CDR1 and CDR2, per the germline V gene (reference sequence), are LNHNV and YYDKDF. The CDR3 sequence holds 15 residues, the cysteine and phenylalanine included. The CDR3 DNA has 45 bases and is translated from base 1. This record belongs to a study of blood T cells in healthy people across ages (dated by TCRdb to 2013 to 2016). A note on the overall study: In model experiments, template switching captured about one uniquely barcoded TCR beta cDNA molecule for every two T cells. The donors were split into four age groups: young (average about 15 years), middle-aged (39), aged (roughly 65) and long-lived (roughly 80). Using deep sequencing normalized with unique cDNA molecular identifiers, the study measured how TCR beta repertoire diversity changes with age. Donors of different ages were randomly distributed across sequencing lanes to avoid experimental bias. Using the same blood draw, the study looked at two additional independent replicas of 1 million unique cDNA reads for two donors, one aged 18 to 30 and the other aged 80 or older.

Donors were a few dozen systemically healthy Caucasian individuals from Russia aged roughly 6 to 100 years. Ten milliliters of peripheral blood were collected from each donor into EDTA-treated Vacutainer tubes. Ficoll-Paque density-gradient centrifugation was used to isolate PBMCs, with at least 7 million obtained per sample. Trizol reagent was used to extract total RNA from PBMCs, with at least 5 micrograms per sample. For every donor, flow cytometry on a PBMC aliquot measured the percentage of naive CD45RAhigh/CD27high T cells. Library construction relied on 5' RACE. Sequencing was performed on an Illumina HiSeq 2500. A second PCR of about 6 to 12 cycles was performed with a sample-barcoded 5' primer and a J-beta primer mix. A template-switch 5' adaptor carrying 12 random nucleotides introduced a unique molecular identifier onto each TCR beta cDNA molecule. At least 2.5 million CDR3-containing paired-end reads were obtained from each sample. First-strand cDNA synthesis was performed from all RNA using the Mint cDNA synthesis kit, with priming by a TRBC-specific oligonucleotide. All cDNA was treated with uracil-DNA glycosylase and then went through a first 18-cycle PCR with the universal primers M1SS and BC2_uni_R. Under the source paper's analysis protocol: Normalization of each sample was performed by random selection of 1 million high-quality reads, each carrying a distinct molecular identifier. Instead of being binned into consensus sequences, reads with shared molecular identifiers were discarded. MiTCR, with a Q25 quality threshold and the strictest error-elimination algorithm, was used for CDR3 identification, clonotype clustering and error correction. A nonparametric unseen species model with Euler transformation was used to estimate a lower bound on total TCR beta diversity. TCRdb reran the public reads through fastp at Q25 and MiXCR, keeping productive beta chains. Rows merge per CDR3 protein into single entries with the most common DNA and genes. The V and J calls and clone size are TCRdb's, not the authors'. The sample data list some 800,000 distinct CDR3 sequences, and under 45% of these were observed just once. The top ten constitute about a fifth of the sample.

The research as a whole found: Compared with the aged group, the long-lived group had more naive CD4+ T cells, fewer expanded clones and increased TCR diversity, a pattern suggesting age selection. Since profiling was done on bulk unsorted PBMCs, naive and antigen-experienced compartments could not be conclusively compared. Estimates of total diversity based on one million sequenced T cells were regarded as lower bounds and as underestimates. Observed TCR beta diversity correlated strongly with the percentage of naive T cells measured by flow cytometry. As age increased, observed TCR beta diversity per million T cells dropped in a roughly linear way, and a significant reduction was already evident by age about 40. The CMV infection status of donors was not known, potentially confounding age-related changes in expanded clonotypes.

The rearranged chain carries TRBV15 and TRBJ2-3; TRBD2 is a possible D gene, resting on 5 matching bases. This TCR came from a man between 60 and 70 years old in good health. The source material was blood. The DNA reads TGTGCCACCAGCAGAGACGTCGGGGGCACAGATACGCAGTATTTT. It codes for CATSRDVGGTDTQYF.